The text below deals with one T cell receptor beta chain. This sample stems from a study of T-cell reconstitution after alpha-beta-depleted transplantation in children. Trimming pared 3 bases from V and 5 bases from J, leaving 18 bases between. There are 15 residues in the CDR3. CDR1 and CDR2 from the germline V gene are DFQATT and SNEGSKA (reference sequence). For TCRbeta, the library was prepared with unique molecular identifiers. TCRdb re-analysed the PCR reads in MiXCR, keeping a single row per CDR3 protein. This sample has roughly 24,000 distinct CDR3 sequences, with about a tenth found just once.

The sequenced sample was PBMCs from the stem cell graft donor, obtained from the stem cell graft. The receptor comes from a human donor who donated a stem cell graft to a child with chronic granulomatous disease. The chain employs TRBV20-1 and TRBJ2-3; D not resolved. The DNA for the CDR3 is TGCAGTGCTAGGTTGGGAAGATTTGCCATAGATACGCAGTATTTT. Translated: CSARLGRFAIDTQYF.